Sequencing of this TCR beta chain was carried out in a study of post-analysis software for immune sequencing data. The overall study: The disease courses spanned relapsing-remitting, secondary progressive and progressive-relapsing forms of multiple sclerosis. Study findings and constraints: F measure grouped same-batch samples tightly together. Controls' normalized Chao1 diversity significantly exceeded that of multiple sclerosis patients. Patients used roughly five TRBV segments, including TRBV5-6, TRBV5-1 and TRBV20-1, more often than controls.

Trimming stripped 4 bases from V and 13 bases from J, with 8 bases between. The germline gives CDR1 MNHEY, CDR2 SVGAGI. The length of the CDR3 is 10 residues. A few counts support this clonotype. The target antigen is unknown. cDNA libraries for TCR beta contained unique molecular identifiers. In TCRdb, the PCR reads were re-called with MiXCR into one record per CDR3 protein. The data contain over 700,000 distinct CDR3 sequences, around 27% of them singletons. This rearrangement joins TRBV6-5 to TRBJ2-1; no definite D call. Sequenced material: blood. The sequence derives from a girl aged 10 to 17 with multiple sclerosis. Here the CDR3 DNA reads TGTGCCAGCAGTTTTCTCCTCCAGTTCTTC. This translates into CASSFLLQFF.